The next 30 T cell receptor beta chains were all read from a single sample in a study of cytomegalovirus exposure and HLA in healthy donors. PCR amplification relied on 60 Vbeta primers (plus 13 Jbeta primers). The table came from immunoSEQ multiplex PCR; TCRdb's copy has only in-frame clones and leaves some out. Of under 110,000 clones in the sample, 60% to 75% were seen once. The sample comprised PBMCs. The receptor source for this set is a man over 45 in good health and CMV-seronegative.

The chain employs TRBV9 and TRBJ1-2; 8 bases are shared with TRBD1. V lost 7 bases and J lost 7; bases outside the gene matches: 9. CDR3 length: 13 residues. CDR1 and CDR2 from the germline V gene are SGDLS and YYNGEE. CDR3 region: CASRRQGRVGYTF. The CDR3, as DNA: TGTGCCAGCCGCCGACAGGGGCGGGTTGGCTACACCTTC.

Details on this clone: One junction end does not reproduce the germline sequence, and a read error may be involved. The V gene is TRBV7-7, the J gene TRBJ2-2; possibly TRBD1 for D (6 bases). The length of the CDR3 is 15 residues. Per the germline V gene, CDR1 is SSHAT and CDR2 is FNYEAQ (reference sequence). DNA of the CDR3: TGTGCTAGCAGCTTATCCGCAGGGGTTGGCGGGGAGCTGTTTTTT. This sequence encodes CASSLSAGVGGELFF.

This clone was detected only once. The chain combines TRBV7-2 with TRBJ1-2; weak D call: TRBD1 (5 bases). V dropped 2 bases and J dropped 3 bases, with 13 bases sitting between them. This CDR3 has 15 residues. Germline values: CDR1 SGHTA, CDR2 FQGNSA. The CDR3 DNA sequence: TGTGCCAGCAGCTTATTTCTCAGGGATCACTATGGCTACACCTTC. Residues: CASSLFLRDHYGYTF.

The chain carries TRBV27 and TRBJ1-6, with D unclear. V was pared by 2 bases and J by 6 bases, with 8 bases between. In germline, CDR1 is MNHEY, CDR2 SMNVEV (reference sequence). The CDR3 length is 14 residues. DNA of the CDR3: TGTGCCAGCAGTTTAAGGGAGTCTAATTCACCCCTCCACTTT. Translating gives CASSLRESNSPLHF.

The CDR3 spells CASTDRASTNEKLFF. As DNA, the CDR3 is TGTGCCAGCACTGACAGGGCTTCAACTAATGAAAAACTGTTTTTT. This chain joins TRBV27 and TRBJ1-4; 7 bases align to TRBD1. The V gene end was trimmed by 7 bases and the J gene end by 0 bases; junction bases not matched to a gene: 5. Germline V gene data show CDR1 as MNHEY and CDR2 as SMNVEV (reference sequence). CDR3 length equals 15 residues.

The rearrangement uses TRBV5-4 and TRBJ2-2, with 10 nucleotides matching TRBD2. V lost 0 bases and J lost 7; bases outside the gene matches: 9. This CDR3 is built from 17 residues. The germline CDR1 and CDR2 sequences are SGHNT and YYREEE (reference sequence). The chain's CDR3 is CASSLEPAGGRGGELFF. CDR3 nucleotide sequence: TGTGCCAGCAGCTTGGAACCAGCGGGAGGGCGGGGCGGGGAGCTGTTTTTT.

This clone appeared a few times. The chain has TRBV13 and TRBJ2-3; D perhaps matches TRBD2 (5 bases). This CDR3 region has 16 residues. In germline, CDR1 is PRHDT, CDR2 FYEKMQ (reference sequence). V was trimmed by 4 bases and J by 1 base, leaving 15 bases between them. The CDR3 is CASSYGGVGGTDTQYF. The CDR3 coding sequence is TGTGCCAGCAGCTACGGAGGCGTGGGAGGCACAGATACGCAGTATTTT.

The rearrangement links TRBV6-1 to TRBJ2-1; TRBD2 aligns across 7 bases. This CDR3 has 15 residues. The J segment lost 7 bases and the V segment lost 1 base, leaving 7 bases of the junction unmatched. Germline values: CDR1 MNHNS, CDR2 SASEGT. The CDR3 DNA reads TGTGCCAGCAGTGAAGGACTAGCCGATTTAAATGAGCAGTTCTTC. Its protein product is CASSEGLADLNEQFF.

This clone was observed a handful of times. This chain connects TRBV4-1 to TRBJ2-7; 7 bases line up with TRBD2. The CDR3 spans 14 residues. The germline V gene encodes CDR1 MGHRA and CDR2 YSYEKL. The ends lost 4 bases at V and 5 bases at J; junction bases unmatched: 8. CDR3 in amino acids: CASSPIAGGDEQYF. CDR3 in DNA: TGCGCCAGCAGCCCCATAGCGGGCGGGGACGAGCAGTACTTC.

This clone came up a few times. The chain combines TRBV5-1 with TRBJ2-1, with 12 bases aligning to TRBD2. V trimming: 0 bases; J trimming: 9 bases; junction bases outside the gene matches: 4. Germline values: CDR1 SGHRS, CDR2 YFSETQ. This CDR3 has 15 amino acids. The CDR3 coding sequence is TGCGCCAGCAGCTTGGCTAGCGGGAGGGCCAGTGAGCAGTTCTTC. It encodes CASSLASGRASEQFF. Full variable domain (outside the CDR3, taken from reference TRBV5-1 and TRBJ2-1): KAGVTQTPRYLIKTRGQQVTLSCSPISGHRSVSWYQQTPGQGLQFLFEYFSETQRNKGNFPGRFSGRQFSNSRSEMNVSTLELGDSALYLCASSLASGRASEQFFGPGTRLTVL.

The genes are TRBV11-2 and TRBJ2-7; 7 nucleotides align to TRBD1. The trim removed 1 base at V and 0 bases at J, leaving 3 bases unmatched. CDR3 length equals 15 residues. Germline V gene data show CDR1 as SGHAT and CDR2 as FQNNGV. In nucleotides, the CDR3 is TGTGCCAGCAGCTTAGCGGGACAGTTCTCCTACGAGCAGTACTTC. Protein sequence: CASSLAGQFSYEQYF.

The gene calls are TRBV11-3 and TRBJ2-3; possible D gene TRBD2, 5 bases. The germline V gene encodes CDR1 SGHNT and CDR2 YENEEA. V lost 1 base, J lost 0 bases, and 11 bases lay in between. The CDR3 length is 16 residues. CDR3 in DNA: TGTGCCAGCAGCTTAGGGGAAGCGGCTAGCACAGATACGCAGTATTTT. Residues: CASSLGEAASTDTQYF.

V and J are TRBV11-2 and TRBJ1-6; perhaps TRBD1 as D (6 bases). V lost 6 bases, J lost 2 bases, and 17 bases lay in between. This CDR3 has 17 residues. Germline V gene data show CDR1 as SGHAT and CDR2 as FQNNGV. The CDR3 spells CASRNPETGAYNSPLHF. The DNA of the CDR3 is TGTGCCAGCAGAAATCCGGAGACAGGAGCCTATAATTCACCCCTCCACTTT. Full variable domain (rest looked up from reference TRBV11-2 and TRBJ1-6): EAGVAQSPRYKIIEKRQSVAFWCNPISGHATLYWYQQILGQGPKLLIQFQNNGVVDDSQLPKDRFSAERLKGVDSTLKIQPAKLEDSAVYLCASRNPETGAYNSPLHFGNGTRLTVT.

This chain connects TRBV6-1 to TRBJ2-7; no firm D call. Trimming removed 6 bases from V and 2 bases from J, with 11 bases in between. The germline CDR1 and CDR2 sequences are MNHNS and SASEGT. The CDR3 is 13 amino acids. As DNA, the CDR3 is TGTGCCAGCAGCCAGATAGCACCCTACGAGCAGTACTTC. Translated: CASSQIAPYEQYF.

This clone was seen only a few times. V and J are TRBV4-3 and TRBJ2-1, with no clear D. This CDR3 region has 16 residues. The ends were cut back, 0 bases at V and 0 bases at J, with 9 bases in the middle. Germline V gene lookup returns CDR1 LGHNA and CDR2 YSLEER. The CDR3 sequence: CASSQDAVSSYNEQFF. Written as DNA, the CDR3 is TGCGCCAGCAGCCAAGATGCCGTTAGCTCCTACAATGAGCAGTTCTTC.

V is TRBV4-2 and J is TRBJ1-3; the D gene is possibly TRBD1 (6 bases). The CDR3 covers 16 residues. The V end lost 0 bases, the J end lost 0 bases, and 9 bases lay between the germline ends. In germline, CDR1 is LGHNA, CDR2 YNFKEQ. The CDR3 DNA is TGTGCCAGCAGCCAAGAGATAGGGGGCTCTGGAAACACCATATATTTT. This encodes CASSQEIGGSGNTIYF.

This clone was observed once. The V gene is TRBV10-1, the J gene TRBJ2-7; a weak D match, TRBD2 (6 bases). V was shortened by 3 bases and J by 3 bases, with 21 bases between the two germline ends. CDR1 is WNHNN, CDR2 SYGVQD, per germline (reference sequence). The CDR3 length is 17 residues. CDR3 amino acids: CASSDRGWDPPFYEQYF. In DNA form, the CDR3 reads TGCGCCAGCAGTGACCGGGGGTGGGACCCACCTTTCTACGAGCAGTACTTC.

The table lists this clone with a few counts. The rearrangement uses TRBV5-4 and TRBJ1-1, with 9 bases lining up with TRBD1. Trimming cost V 1 base and J 0 bases; bases outside gene matches: 4. This CDR3 spans 16 amino acids. The germline gives CDR1 SGHNT, CDR2 YYREEE (reference sequence). CDR3 bases: TGTGCCAGCAGCTTGTCGCGACAGGGGGTGAACACTGAAGCTTTCTTT. Translating it yields CASSLSRQGVNTEAFF.

Concerning this clone itself: A read error may produce the germline difference seen at one junction end. Other nucleotide sequences in the sample specify the same CDR3. V and J are TRBV30 and TRBJ1-6; TRBD1 might be the D (5 bases). This CDR3 region has 13 residues. CDR1 and CDR2 from the germline V gene are GTSNPN and SVGIG (reference sequence). The CDR3 region is CAWIDRDNSPLHF. The CDR3 nucleotides are TGTGCCTGGATCGACAGAGATAATTCCCCCCTCCACTTT.

J is TRBJ1-6 and V is TRBV7-8; 9 bases line up with TRBD1. V shed 2 bases, J shed 12 bases, and the junction held 8 bases outside the gene matches. The CDR3 is 15 amino acids. Germline V lookup: CDR1 SGHVS, CDR2 FQNEAQ. CDR3 DNA sequence: TGTGCCAGCAGCTTAAAGACAGGGGGAAATCTACCCCTCCACTTT. This gives the protein CASSLKTGGNLPLHF.

This sequence joins TRBV5-6 and TRBJ1-2; 7 bases line up with TRBD1. The germline gives CDR1 SGHDT, CDR2 YYEEEE. V shed 1 base and J 4 bases; nucleotides not matched to a gene: 7. CDR3 length: 15 amino acids. The CDR3 region has the DNA TGTGCCAGCAGCTTGAGGGGGCGCAGCGGCTATGGCTACACCTTC. It is translated as CASSLRGRSGYGYTF.

CDR3 residues: CASSPGLAGAPQQFF. The DNA of the CDR3 is TGTGCCAGTAGTCCCGGCCTAGCGGGAGCCCCTCAGCAGTTCTTC. The chain is built from TRBV19 and TRBJ2-1; TRBD2 matches at 10 bases. V lost 5 bases, J lost 11 bases, and 12 bases stayed unmatched. The germline CDR1 and CDR2 sequences are LNHDA and SQIVND (reference sequence). This CDR3 has 15 amino acids. Full variable domain (remainder filled in from reference TRBV19 and TRBJ2-1): DGGITQSPKYLFRKEGQNVTLSCEQNLNHDAMYWYRQDPGQGLRLIYYSQIVNDFQKGDIAEGYSVSREKKESFPLTVTSAQKNPTAFYLCASSPGLAGAPQQFFGPGTRLTVL.

V and J are TRBV28 and TRBJ2-3, with D unclear. Germline V gene lookup returns CDR1 MDHEN and CDR2 SYDVKM. The CDR3 is 13 amino acids. With 5 bases removed from V and 0 bases from J, the gap between germline ends came to 6 bases. The CDR3 region has the DNA TGTGCCAGCAGTCCCCCTAGCACAGATACGCAGTATTTT. Amino acid sequence: CASSPPSTDTQYF.

The J gene is TRBJ2-7, the V gene TRBV29-1; 11 positions agree with TRBD2. With 7 bases clipped from V and 7 bases from J, the junction kept 15 bases outside the gene matches. The CDR3 totals 15 residues. Germline V gives CDR1 SQVTM, CDR2 ANQGSEA. As DNA, the CDR3 is TGCAGCGCATGGGAATTTAGCGGGAGGGACTGGGAGCAGTACTTC. This encodes CSAWEFSGRDWEQYF.

This clone was seen more than once but under ten times. The rearrangement joins TRBV7-8 to TRBJ1-1; no clear D gene. The CDR3 has 13 amino acids. Between the trimmed V and J ends, which lost 1 base and 1 base, there was a span of 4 bases. Germline V gene sequence: CDR1 SGHVS, CDR2 FQNEAQ. CDR3 in DNA: TGTGCCAGCAGCTTAGAAGCGAACACTGAAGCTTTCTTT. Its translation: CASSLEANTEAFF.

The rearrangement joins TRBV9 to TRBJ2-1; 8 nucleotides match TRBD2. Germline V gives CDR1 SGDLS, CDR2 YYNGEE. This CDR3 has 15 amino acids. V was clipped by 0 bases and J by 9 bases; unmatched bases: 8. CDR3 coding DNA: TGTGCCAGCAGCGTAGGGAAAGCGGGAGCTGGTGAGCAGTTCTTC. Amino acids: CASSVGKAGAGEQFF.

The chain joins TRBV11-3 to TRBJ2-1; a possible D gene is TRBD2 (5 bases). The germline V and J ends were trimmed by 5 bases and 8 bases, with 10 bases remaining between them. The CDR3 is 12 residues long. Germline loops: CDR1 SGHNT, CDR2 YENEEA. The DNA for the CDR3 is TGTGCCAGCAGCCCGGATAGCGATGAGCAGTTCTTC. Its translation: CASSPDSDEQFF.

The chain couples TRBV28 to TRBJ1-6, with TRBD1 matching 9 bases. V was clipped by 6 bases and J by 6 bases; unmatched bases: 9. Germline CDR1 is MDHEN and CDR2 is SYDVKM. The CDR3 spans 16 residues. CDR3 in DNA: TGTGCCAGCAGGGCCCCCGGGACAGGGTTTAATTCACCCCTCCACTTT. Its translation: CASRAPGTGFNSPLHF.

The chain carries TRBV19 and TRBJ2-2; possibly TRBD1 for D (5 bases). Germline CDR1 LNHDA, CDR2 SQIVND (reference sequence). CDR3 length: 16 amino acids. The germline V and J ends were trimmed by 6 bases and 2 bases, with 16 bases remaining between them. CDR3 DNA sequence: TGTGCCAGTAGCACCTTCAGGGCGGCTAACACCGGGGAGCTGTTTTTT. It yields the protein CASSTFRAANTGELFF. Using reference TRBV19 and TRBJ2-2 for the parts outside the CDR3, the full variable domain is DGGITQSPKYLFRKEGQNVTLSCEQNLNHDAMYWYRQDPGQGLRLIYYSQIVNDFQKGDIAEGYSVSREKKESFPLTVTSAQKNPTAFYLCASSTFRAANTGELFFGEGSRLTVL.

The rearrangement links TRBV11-2 to TRBJ2-5; 7 nucleotides align to TRBD2. Trimming at V came to 5 bases and at J to 5 bases, leaving 8 bases not matched to a gene. The CDR3 length is 14 residues. Germline lookup yields CDR1 SGHAT and CDR2 FQNNGV. The CDR3 region has the DNA TGTGCCAGCAGCCGGGGGGAGGGATATGAGACCCAGTACTTC. It encodes CASSRGEGYETQYF.